This T cell receptor beta chain was retrieved from a study of shared clonotypes between healthy human individuals. The study, taken as a whole, reports: Rarefaction showed sorted-subset sequencing was incomplete despite large depth. Sampling involved blood alone; tissue repertoires likely differ. Memory subsets had estimated richness that was generally smaller than that of naive subsets. Genetic and exposure-history diversity was limited by the small donor number.

Trimming left V 9 bases short and J 9 bases short, with 26 bases between. CDR1 is MDHEN and CDR2 is SYDVKM in the germline V gene. There are 15 residues in the CDR3. Assay: immunoSEQ multiplex PCR; the TCRdb copy retains only in-frame clones and omits some. This repertoire shows roughly 2,000,000 clones, 80% to 95% found once; its top ten account for about 1.6%. Terminally differentiated effector memory CD45RA+ cells were excluded from the naive CD8 cells, which were CD45RO-negative and positively selected for CCR7. Worth noting for this clone: Its antigen remains unidentified.

The sequenced sample consisted of naive CD8+ T cells from PBMCs. The rearrangement joins TRBV28 to TRBJ1-1; D might be TRBD1 (6 bases). The TCR comes from a man aged 18 to 29 in good health. Some clones in this sample may be carry-over from other donors' samples. CDR3 protein: CASRGMGQLPLKAFF. DNA for the CDR3: TGTGCCAGTAGGGGGATGGGACAACTCCCACTTAAAGCTTTCTTT.